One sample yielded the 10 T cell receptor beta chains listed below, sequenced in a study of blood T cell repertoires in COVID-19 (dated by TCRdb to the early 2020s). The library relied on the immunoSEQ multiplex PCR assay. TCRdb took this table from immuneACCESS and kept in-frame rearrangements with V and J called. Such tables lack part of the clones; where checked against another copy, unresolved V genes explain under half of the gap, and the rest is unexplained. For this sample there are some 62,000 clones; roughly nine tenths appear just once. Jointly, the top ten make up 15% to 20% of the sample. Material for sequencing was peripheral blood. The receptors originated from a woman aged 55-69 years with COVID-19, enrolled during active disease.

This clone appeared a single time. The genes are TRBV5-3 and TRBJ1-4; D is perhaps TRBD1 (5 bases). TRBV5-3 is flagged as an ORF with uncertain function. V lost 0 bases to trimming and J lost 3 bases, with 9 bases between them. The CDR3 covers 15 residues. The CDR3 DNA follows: TGTGCCAGAAGCTTGGTCCGGGGGGCTAATGAAAAACTGTTTTTT. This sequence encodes CARSLVRGANEKLFF.

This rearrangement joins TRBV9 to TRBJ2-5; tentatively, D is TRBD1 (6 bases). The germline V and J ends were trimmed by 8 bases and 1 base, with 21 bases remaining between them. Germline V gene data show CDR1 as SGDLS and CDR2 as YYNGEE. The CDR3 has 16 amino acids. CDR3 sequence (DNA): TGTGCCAGTAGCCCGGACAGCTACACCGTCCAAGAGACCCAGTACTTC. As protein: CASSPDSYTVQETQYF.

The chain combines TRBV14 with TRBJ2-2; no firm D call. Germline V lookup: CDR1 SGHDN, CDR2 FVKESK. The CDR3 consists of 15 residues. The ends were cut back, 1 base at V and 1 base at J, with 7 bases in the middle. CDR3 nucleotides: TGTGCCAGCAGCCAAGGTGCGAAGAACACCGGGGAGCTGTTTTTT. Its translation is CASSQGAKNTGELFF.

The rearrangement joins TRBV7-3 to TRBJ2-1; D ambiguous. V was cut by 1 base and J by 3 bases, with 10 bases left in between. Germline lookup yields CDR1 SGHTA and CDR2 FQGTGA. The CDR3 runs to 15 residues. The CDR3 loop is CASSLRVTSYNEQFF. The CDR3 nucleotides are TGTGCCAGCAGCTTAAGGGTGACAAGCTACAATGAGCAGTTCTTC.

In DNA, the CDR3 is TGTGCCAGCAGACCGACAGGGGCTCAGCCCCAGCATTTT. Residues: CASRPTGAQPQHF. The V call is TRBV28, the J call TRBJ1-5; 8 nucleotides line up with TRBD1. The CDR3 loop spans 13 amino acids. With 6 bases clipped from V and 6 bases from J, the junction kept 4 bases outside the gene matches. Germline CDR1 and CDR2: MDHEN and SYDVKM.

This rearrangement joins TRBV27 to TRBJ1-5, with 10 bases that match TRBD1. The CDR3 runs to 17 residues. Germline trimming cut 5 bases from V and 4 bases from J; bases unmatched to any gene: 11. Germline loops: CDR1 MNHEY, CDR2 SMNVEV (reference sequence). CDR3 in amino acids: CASSPSSGTGANQPQHF. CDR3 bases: TGTGCCAGCAGTCCTTCCTCCGGGACAGGGGCAAATCAGCCCCAGCATTTT.

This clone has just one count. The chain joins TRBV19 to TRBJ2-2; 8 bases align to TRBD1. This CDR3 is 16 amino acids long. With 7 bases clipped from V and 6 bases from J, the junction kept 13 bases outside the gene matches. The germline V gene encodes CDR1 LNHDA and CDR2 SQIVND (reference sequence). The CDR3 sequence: CASTTPGRGRSGELFF. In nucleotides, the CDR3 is TGTGCCAGTACCACTCCGGGCAGGGGGCGTTCCGGGGAGCTGTTTTTT.

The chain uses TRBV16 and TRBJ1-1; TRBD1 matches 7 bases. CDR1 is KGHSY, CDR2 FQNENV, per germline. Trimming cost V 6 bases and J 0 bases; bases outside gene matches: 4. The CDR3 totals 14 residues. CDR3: CASSTDRVNTEAFF. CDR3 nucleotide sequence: TGTGCCAGCAGTACCGACAGGGTGAACACTGAAGCTTTCTTT. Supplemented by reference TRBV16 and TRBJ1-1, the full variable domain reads GEEVAQTPKHLVRGEGQKAKLYCAPIKGHSYVFWYQQVLKNEFKFLISFQNENVFDETGMPKERFSAKCLPNSPCSLEIQATKLEDSAVYFCASSTDRVNTEAFFGQGTRLTVV.

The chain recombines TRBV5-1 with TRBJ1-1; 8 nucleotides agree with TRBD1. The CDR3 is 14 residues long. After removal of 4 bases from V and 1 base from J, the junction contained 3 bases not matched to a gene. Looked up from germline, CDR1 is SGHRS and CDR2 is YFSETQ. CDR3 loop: CASSTGQGNTEAFF. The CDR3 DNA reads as TGCGCCAGCAGCACCGGACAGGGGAACACTGAAGCTTTCTTT.

For the CDR3, the DNA is TGTGCCAGCAGCCGGTCGAGGGACTACGAGCAGTACTTC. This sequence encodes CASSRSRDYEQYF. The V call is TRBV6-5, the J call TRBJ2-7, with D possibly being TRBD2 (5 bases). The CDR3 covers 13 residues. Germline loops: CDR1 MNHEY, CDR2 SVGAGI. V shed 6 bases and J shed 3 bases, with 12 bases lying between them.